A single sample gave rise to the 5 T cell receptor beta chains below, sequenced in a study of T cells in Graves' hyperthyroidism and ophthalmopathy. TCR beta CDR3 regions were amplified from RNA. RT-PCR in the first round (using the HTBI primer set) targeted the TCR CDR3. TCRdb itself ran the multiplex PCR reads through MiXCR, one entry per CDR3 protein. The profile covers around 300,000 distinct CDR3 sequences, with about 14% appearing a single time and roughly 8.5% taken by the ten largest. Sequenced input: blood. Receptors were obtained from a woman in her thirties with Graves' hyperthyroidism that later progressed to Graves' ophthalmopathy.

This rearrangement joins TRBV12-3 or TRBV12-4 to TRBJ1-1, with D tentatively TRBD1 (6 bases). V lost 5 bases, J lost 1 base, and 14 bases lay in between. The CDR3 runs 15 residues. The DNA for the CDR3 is TGTGCCAGCAGTCAACAGGGTTACCCGAACACTGAAGCTTTCTTT. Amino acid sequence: CASSQQGYPNTEAFF.

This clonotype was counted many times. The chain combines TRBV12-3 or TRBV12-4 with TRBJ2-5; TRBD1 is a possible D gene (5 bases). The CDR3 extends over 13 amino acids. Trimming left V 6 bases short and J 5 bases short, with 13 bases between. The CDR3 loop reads CASSLRVRETQYF. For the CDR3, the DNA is TGTGCCAGCAGCCTCAGGGTTCGGGAGACCCAGTACTTC.

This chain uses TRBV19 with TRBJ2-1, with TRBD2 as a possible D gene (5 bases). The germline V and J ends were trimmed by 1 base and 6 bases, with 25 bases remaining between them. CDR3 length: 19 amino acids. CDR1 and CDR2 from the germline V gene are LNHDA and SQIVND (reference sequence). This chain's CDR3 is CASSIVLGYYGKTTNEQFF. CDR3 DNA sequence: TGTGCCAGTAGTATAGTCCTAGGTTATTACGGGAAGACGACCAATGAGCAGTTCTTC.

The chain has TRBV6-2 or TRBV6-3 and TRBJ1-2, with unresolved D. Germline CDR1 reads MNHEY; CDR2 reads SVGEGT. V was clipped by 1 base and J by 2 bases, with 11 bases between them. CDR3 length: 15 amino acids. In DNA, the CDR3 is TGTGCCAGCAGTTACTTTCAGCGGGCGAACTATGGCTACACCTTC. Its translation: CASSYFQRANYGYTF.

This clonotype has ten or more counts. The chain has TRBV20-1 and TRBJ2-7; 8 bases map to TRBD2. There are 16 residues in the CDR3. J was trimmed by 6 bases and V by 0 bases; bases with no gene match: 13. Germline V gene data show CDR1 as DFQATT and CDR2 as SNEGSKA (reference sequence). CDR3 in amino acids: CSAREARGASGFEQYF. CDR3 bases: TGCAGTGCTAGAGAAGCCCGCGGGGCTAGCGGGTTCGAGCAGTACTTC.